This entry features one T cell receptor beta chain sequence. This sample was included in a study of neoadjuvant anti-PD-1 for oral cavity cancer. This table comes from immunoSEQ multiplex PCR, and its TCRdb copy is limited to in-frame clones, with some not included. The table includes approximately 14,000 clones, 65% to 70% detected once. Trimming removed 2 bases at V and 2 bases at J, with 12 bases between. This CDR3 is 15 amino acids long. The germline V gene has CDR1 MNHEY and CDR2 SVGAGI. The sequences come from PBMCs, collected before nivolumab (anti-PD-1) treatment. The TCR was taken from a person aged 35-79 years with oral cavity squamous cell carcinoma. This sequence joins TRBV6-5 and TRBJ1-1, with D maybe TRBD1 (6 bases). For the CDR3, the DNA is TGTGCCAGCAGTTACGAGGCGGACAGTAACACTGAAGCTTTCTTT. Translation gives CASSYEADSNTEAFF.